These 23 T cell receptor beta chains came from one sample sequenced in a study of shared clonotypes between healthy human individuals. Data came from immunoSEQ multiplex PCR; TCRdb stores just in-frame clones and leaves some out. The table shows about 2 million clones, with 85% to 95% occurring only once. Sequencing used naive CD4+ T cells sorted from blood. As for subset: CD45RA+ positively selected. The receptor source for this set is a man younger than 30 in good health.

The J gene is TRBJ1-1, the V gene TRBV5-1; 7 nucleotides line up with TRBD1. CDR1 is SGHRS and CDR2 is YFSETQ in the germline V gene. The junction had 11 bases not matched to a gene; V was cut back by 1 base and J by 8 bases. The CDR3 sequence is 15 residues long. The CDR3 nucleotides read TGCGCCAGCAGCTTGTTACGGGACAGTGTTTTAGAAGCTTTCTTT. Protein sequence: CASSLLRDSVLEAFF.

This rearrangement joins TRBV6-5 to TRBJ1-6; weak D call: TRBD1 (5 bases). CDR1 is MNHEY and CDR2 is SVGAGI in the germline V gene. Trimming pared 3 bases from V and 9 bases from J, leaving 9 bases between. The length of the CDR3 is 13 residues. The CDR3 loop reads CASSYGTASPLHF. The CDR3 DNA reads as TGTGCCAGCAGTTATGGGACGGCTTCACCCCTCCACTTT.

A remark on this clone: The same CDR3 arises from other DNA sequences in this sample as well. The rearrangement links TRBV9 to TRBJ2-5, with D possibly being TRBD2 (6 bases). With 4 bases removed from V and 1 base from J, the gap between germline ends came to 11 bases. The length of the CDR3 is 14 residues. CDR1 and CDR2 (germline): SGDLS, YYNGEE. The CDR3 sequence is CASSPRGGQETQYF. The CDR3 coding sequence is TGTGCCAGCAGCCCTAGGGGAGGCCAAGAGACCCAGTACTTC.

The genes are TRBV2 and TRBJ1-5, with D tentatively TRBD1 (6 bases). Germline loops: CDR1 SNHLY, CDR2 FYNNEI. The germline V and J ends were trimmed by 5 bases and 0 bases, with 14 bases remaining between them. The CDR3 consists of 16 residues. The DNA for the CDR3 is TGTGCCAGCAGTTCCTCAGGGGCTAATAGCAATCAGCCCCAGCATTTT. Translating it yields CASSSSGANSNQPQHF.

The J gene is TRBJ2-3, the V gene TRBV6-1, with 8 bases matching TRBD1. Per the germline V gene, CDR1 is MNHNS and CDR2 is SASEGT. J was trimmed by 4 bases and V by 6 bases; bases with no gene match: 21. The CDR3 runs 19 residues. The CDR3 here is CASSERWGTGTGRSDTQYF. The DNA of the CDR3 is TGTGCCAGCAGCGAAAGATGGGGCACAGGGACAGGCCGGTCAGATACGCAGTATTTT.

CDR3 protein: CASSPPSYNSPLHF. The CDR3 nucleotides read TGTGCCAGCTCACCGCCCTCCTATAATTCACCCCTCCACTTT. The V and J genes are TRBV18 and TRBJ1-6; D uncertain. The CDR3 runs to 14 residues. V gave up 3 bases and J gave up 0 bases, with 3 bases separating them. In germline, CDR1 is KGHSH, CDR2 LQKENI. The variable domain in full, with the rest retrieved from reference TRBV18 and TRBJ1-6, is NAGVMQNPRHLVRRRGQEARLRCSPMKGHSHVYWYRQLPEEGLKFMVYLQKENIIDESGMPKERFSAEFPKEGPSILRIQQVVRGDSAAYFCASSPPSYNSPLHFGNGTRLTVT.

Ten or more counts support this clone. The rearrangement links TRBV18 to TRBJ2-1, with 9 bases identical to TRBD1. The CDR3 spans 16 residues. Per germline, CDR1 KGHSH and CDR2 LQKENI. The J segment lost 8 bases and the V segment lost 2 bases, leaving 10 bases of the junction unmatched. The CDR3 coding sequence is TGTGCCAGCTCACCAATGGGACAGGGAGTGCTCTATGAGCAGTTCTTC. It translates to CASSPMGQGVLYEQFF.

The gene calls are TRBV6-4 and TRBJ2-3; TRBD2 is a possible D gene (5 bases). Trimming stripped 5 bases from V and 6 bases from J, with 9 bases between. The CDR3 length is 12 residues. The germline gives CDR1 MRHNA, CDR2 SNTAGT. CDR3 amino acids: CASSPEGDTQYF. DNA for the CDR3: TGTGCCAGCAGTCCCGAGGGCGATACGCAGTATTTT.

The V and J genes are TRBV30 and TRBJ2-3; a possible D gene is TRBD2 (6 bases). Trimming took off 2 bases at V and 2 bases at J, with 11 bases between the two ends. This CDR3 comprises 14 residues. The V gene's germline CDR1 is GTSNPN and CDR2 SVGIG (reference sequence). The CDR3 DNA sequence: TGTGCCTGGAGTCGAGGCGGGGTCACAGATACGCAGTATTTT. Amino acid sequence: CAWSRGGVTDTQYF.

Concerning this clone itself: The sample carries other DNA sequences with the same CDR3. The CDR3 DNA follows: TGCGCCAGCAGCCCCCAGGGCGACTATGGCTACACCTTC. Residues: CASSPQGDYGYTF. This chain uses TRBV5-1 with TRBJ1-2; D perhaps matches TRBD1 (5 bases). Germline lookup yields CDR1 SGHRS and CDR2 YFSETQ. Between the trimmed V and J ends, which lost 4 bases and 3 bases, there was a span of 10 bases. This CDR3 region has 13 residues.

The J gene is TRBJ1-2, the V gene TRBV19; TRBD1 matches at 12 bases. The CDR3 has 17 amino acids. Germline CDR1 is LNHDA and CDR2 is SQIVND (reference sequence). With 5 bases clipped from V and 3 bases from J, the junction kept 10 bases outside the gene matches. CDR3 sequence (DNA): TGTGCCAGTAGTGCCCGGGGACAGGGGGCTCAGGACTATGGCTACACCTTC. This gives the protein CASSARGQGAQDYGYTF.

The V and J genes are TRBV29-1 and TRBJ1-2, with D perhaps TRBD1 (5 bases). Germline assignment: CDR1 SQVTM and CDR2 ANQGSEA. This CDR3 has 13 residues. Trimming took 6 bases from V and 0 from J, leaving 11 bases between them. CDR3 DNA: TGCAGCGTCCCCACAGGAACTAACTATGGCTACACCTTC. This translates into CSVPTGTNYGYTF.

The V and J genes are TRBV29-1 and TRBJ2-3; D gene ambiguous. Germline lookup yields CDR1 SQVTM and CDR2 ANQGSEA. The CDR3 has 10 residues. This CDR3 is CPSHTDTQYF. The CDR3 nucleotides are TGCCCCTCCCACACAGATACGCAGTATTTT.

V is TRBV27 and J is TRBJ1-2; D gene ambiguous. Germline V gene sequence: CDR1 MNHEY, CDR2 SMNVEV (reference sequence). Trimming took 3 bases from V and 4 from J, leaving 9 bases between them. The CDR3 has 13 residues. The chain's CDR3 is CASSLAGTYGYTF. The CDR3 region has the DNA TGTGCCAGCAGTTTGGCAGGCACCTATGGCTACACCTTC.

The J gene is TRBJ1-1, the V gene TRBV7-8; D uncertain. Per germline, CDR1 SGHVS and CDR2 FQNEAQ. The CDR3 spans 15 residues. Deletions cut 1 base from V and 4 bases from J, with 13 bases between. In DNA, the CDR3 is TGTGCCAGCAGCTTAGAAGGCGGTCAAGTCACTGAAGCTTTCTTT. It translates to CASSLEGGQVTEAFF.

This clone was seen only once. The J gene is TRBJ2-1, the V gene TRBV14, with D possibly matching TRBD2 (6 bases). The CDR3 runs 19 residues. Germline V lookup: CDR1 SGHDN, CDR2 FVKESK. Trimming removed 0 bases from V and 4 bases from J, with 22 bases in between. The CDR3 protein is CASSQDRGRGLLWYNEQFF. CDR3 nucleotide sequence: TGTGCCAGCAGCCAAGATCGGGGACGGGGGTTACTATGGTACAATGAGCAGTTCTTC. Complete variable domain (other parts from reference TRBV14 and TRBJ2-1): EAGVTQFPSHSVIEKGQTVTLRCDPISGHDNLYWYRRVMGKEIKFLLHFVKESKQDESGMPNNRFLAERTGGTYSTLKVQPAELEDSGVYFCASSQDRGRGLLWYNEQFFGPGTRLTVL.

The chain combines TRBV7-2 with TRBJ2-7; D gene ambiguous. Germline CDR1 and CDR2: SGHTA and FQGNSA. Trimming pared 7 bases from V and 5 bases from J, leaving 15 bases between. The CDR3 covers 13 residues. The CDR3 is CASKALFGDEQYF. DNA of the CDR3: TGTGCCAGCAAGGCCCTCTTTGGCGACGAGCAGTACTTC.

The chain joins TRBV4-1 to TRBJ1-6; D gene unclear. The V gene's germline CDR1 is MGHRA and CDR2 YSYEKL. CDR3 size: 13 residues. V gave up 1 base and J gave up 17 bases, with 15 bases separating them. The CDR3 protein is CASSQGLVGRIHF. The CDR3 DNA follows: TGCGCCAGCAGCCAAGGGCTTGTCGGGAGAATCCACTTT.

This chain uses TRBV6-1 with TRBJ1-5, with D tentatively TRBD1 (5 bases). Trimming stripped 3 bases from V and 7 bases from J, with 10 bases between. In germline, CDR1 is MNHNS, CDR2 SASEGT. The CDR3 is 13 residues long. CDR3 residues: CASSEGVAQPQHF. The DNA of the CDR3 is TGTGCCAGCAGTGAGGGGGTAGCCCAGCCCCAGCATTTT.

This sequence joins TRBV27 and TRBJ2-2, with a tentative D call TRBD1 (5 bases). The V end was cut by 6 bases, the J end by 0 bases, with 11 bases between. Germline V lookup: CDR1 MNHEY, CDR2 SMNVEV (reference sequence). The CDR3 is 15 amino acids. The CDR3 region is CASRLRVANTGELFF. CDR3 in DNA: TGTGCCAGCAGGCTCAGGGTTGCGAACACCGGGGAGCTGTTTTTT.

V is TRBV5-1 and J is TRBJ1-1, with D possibly being TRBD1 (5 bases). Trimming removed 2 bases at V and 6 bases at J, with 14 bases between. Germline CDR1 and CDR2: SGHRS and YFSETQ. The length of the CDR3 is 14 residues. The CDR3 nucleotides read TGCGCCAGCAGCTTTACAGCAGGGCGGGCTGAAGCTTTCTTT. Its translation: CASSFTAGRAEAFF.

CDR3 protein: CASSRPGGGTQYF. The CDR3 DNA sequence: TGTGCCAGCAGCCGACCCGGTGGGGGGACCCAGTACTTC. The chain combines TRBV5-4 with TRBJ2-5; the D gene could be TRBD1 or TRBD2 (5 bases each). Trimming pared 4 bases from V and 7 bases from J, leaving 14 bases between. Germline V gene lookup returns CDR1 SGHNT and CDR2 YYREEE (reference sequence). This CDR3 contains 13 residues.

CDR3 sequence (DNA): TGTGCCAGCCTCCCTGGGACAGTAGGCTCACCCCTCCACTTT. Protein product: CASLPGTVGSPLHF. The chain combines TRBV28 with TRBJ1-6; TRBD1 matches 7 bases. Trimming removed 8 bases from V and 10 bases from J; junction bases left unmatched: 11. There are 14 residues in the CDR3. From germline, CDR1 is MDHEN and CDR2 SYDVKM.